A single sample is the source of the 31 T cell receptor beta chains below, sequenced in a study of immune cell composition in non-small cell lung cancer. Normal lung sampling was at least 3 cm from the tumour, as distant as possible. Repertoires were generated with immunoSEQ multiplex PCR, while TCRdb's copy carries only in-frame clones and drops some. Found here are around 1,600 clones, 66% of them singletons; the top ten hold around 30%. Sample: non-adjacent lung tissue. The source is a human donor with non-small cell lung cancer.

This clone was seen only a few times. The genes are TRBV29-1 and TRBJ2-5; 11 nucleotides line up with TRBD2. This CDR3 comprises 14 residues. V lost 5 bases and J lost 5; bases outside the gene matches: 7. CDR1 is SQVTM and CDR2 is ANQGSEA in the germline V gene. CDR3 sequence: CSVSGTSGLETQYF. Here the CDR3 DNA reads TGCAGCGTTAGCGGGACTAGCGGTCTTGAGACCCAGTACTTC.

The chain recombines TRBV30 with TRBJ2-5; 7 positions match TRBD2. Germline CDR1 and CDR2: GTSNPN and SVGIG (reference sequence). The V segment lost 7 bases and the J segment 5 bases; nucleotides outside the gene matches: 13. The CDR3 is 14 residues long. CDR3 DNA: TGTGCCTCGGGGGGAGTTGCTTCGGTGGAGACCCAGTACTTC. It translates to CASGGVASVETQYF.

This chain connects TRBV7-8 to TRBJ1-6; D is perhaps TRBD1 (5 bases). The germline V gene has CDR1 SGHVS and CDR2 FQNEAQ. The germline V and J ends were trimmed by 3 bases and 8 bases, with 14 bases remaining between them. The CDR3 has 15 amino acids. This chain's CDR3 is CASSFLAGGDSPLHF. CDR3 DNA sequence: TGTGCCAGCAGCTTCCTGGCGGGGGGTGATTCACCCCTCCACTTT.

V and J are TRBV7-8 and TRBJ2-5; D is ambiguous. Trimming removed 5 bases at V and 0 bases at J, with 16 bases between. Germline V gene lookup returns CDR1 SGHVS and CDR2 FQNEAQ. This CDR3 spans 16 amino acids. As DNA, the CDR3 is TGTGCCAGCAGCCACCCCCACTCGCGAGACCAAGAGACCCAGTACTTC. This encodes CASSHPHSRDQETQYF.

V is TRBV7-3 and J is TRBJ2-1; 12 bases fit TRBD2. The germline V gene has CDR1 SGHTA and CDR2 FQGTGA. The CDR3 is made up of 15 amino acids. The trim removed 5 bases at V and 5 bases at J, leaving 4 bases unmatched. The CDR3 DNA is TGTGCCAGCAGCCCCCGGACTAGCGGGGACAATGAGCAGTTCTTC. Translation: CASSPRTSGDNEQFF. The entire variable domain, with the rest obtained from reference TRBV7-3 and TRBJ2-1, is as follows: GAGVSQTPSNKVTEKGKYVELRCDPISGHTALYWYRQSLGQGPEFLIYFQGTGAADDSGLPNDRFFAVRPEGSVSTLKIQRTERGDSAVYLCASSPRTSGDNEQFFGPGTRLTVL.

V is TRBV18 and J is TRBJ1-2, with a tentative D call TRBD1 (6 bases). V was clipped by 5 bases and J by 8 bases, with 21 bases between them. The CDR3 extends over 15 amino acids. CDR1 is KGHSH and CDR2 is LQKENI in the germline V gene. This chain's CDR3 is CASSAFGGAVDGYTF. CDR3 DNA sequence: TGTGCCAGCTCAGCTTTTGGGGGCGCGGTAGACGGCTACACCTTC.

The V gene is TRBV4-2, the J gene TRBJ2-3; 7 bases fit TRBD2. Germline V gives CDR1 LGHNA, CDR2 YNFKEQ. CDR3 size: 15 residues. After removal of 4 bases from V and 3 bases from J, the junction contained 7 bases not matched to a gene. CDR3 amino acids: CASSLEGGGTDTQYF. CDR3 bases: TGTGCCAGCAGCCTCGAAGGCGGGGGTACAGATACGCAGTATTTT.

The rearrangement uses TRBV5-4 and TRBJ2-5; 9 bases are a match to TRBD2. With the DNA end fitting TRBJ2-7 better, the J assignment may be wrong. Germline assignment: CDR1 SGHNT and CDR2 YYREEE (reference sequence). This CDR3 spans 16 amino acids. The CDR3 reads CASNIDIASSGNEQYF. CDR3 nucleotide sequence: TGTGCCAGCAACATTGATATAGCGTCTAGCGGGAACGAGCAGTACTTC.

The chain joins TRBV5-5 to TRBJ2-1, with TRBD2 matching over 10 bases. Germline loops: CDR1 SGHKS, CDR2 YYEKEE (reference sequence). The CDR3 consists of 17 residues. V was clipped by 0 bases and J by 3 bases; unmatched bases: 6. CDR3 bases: TGTGCCAGCAGCTTGGGGCTGACTAGCGGGCGCTACAATGAGCAGTTCTTC. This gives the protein CASSLGLTSGRYNEQFF.

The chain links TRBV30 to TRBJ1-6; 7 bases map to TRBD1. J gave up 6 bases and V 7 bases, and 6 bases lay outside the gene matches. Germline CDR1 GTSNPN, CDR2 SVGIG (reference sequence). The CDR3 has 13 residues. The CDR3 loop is CAYHRGVNSPLHF. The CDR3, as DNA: TGTGCCTACCACAGGGGTGTTAATTCACCCCTCCACTTT.

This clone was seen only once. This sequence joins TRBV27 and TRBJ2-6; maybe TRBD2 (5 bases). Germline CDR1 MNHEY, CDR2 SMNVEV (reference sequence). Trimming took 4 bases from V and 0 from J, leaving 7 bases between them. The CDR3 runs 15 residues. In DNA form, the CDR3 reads TGTGCCAGCAGTTCCAGCGGCTCTGGGGCCAACGTCCTGACTTTC. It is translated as CASSSSGSGANVLTF.

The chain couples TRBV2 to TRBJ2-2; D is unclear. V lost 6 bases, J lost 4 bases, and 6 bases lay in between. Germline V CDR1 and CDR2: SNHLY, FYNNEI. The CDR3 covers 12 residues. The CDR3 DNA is TGTGCCAGCAGCTACAGCACCGGGGAGCTGTTTTTT. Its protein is CASSYSTGELFF.

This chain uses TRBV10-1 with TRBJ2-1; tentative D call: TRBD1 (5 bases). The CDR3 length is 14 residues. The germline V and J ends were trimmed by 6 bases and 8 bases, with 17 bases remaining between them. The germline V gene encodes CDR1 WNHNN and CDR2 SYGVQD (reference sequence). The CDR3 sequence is CASSRATAFYEQFF. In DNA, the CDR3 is TGCGCCAGCAGCCGTGCGACAGCCTTCTATGAGCAGTTCTTC.

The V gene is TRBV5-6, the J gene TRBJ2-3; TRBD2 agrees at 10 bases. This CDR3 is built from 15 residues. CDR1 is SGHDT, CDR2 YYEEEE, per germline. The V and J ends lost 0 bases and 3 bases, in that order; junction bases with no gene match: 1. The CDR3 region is CASSLDSGRTDTQYF. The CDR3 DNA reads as TGTGCCAGCAGCTTGGATAGCGGGAGGACAGATACGCAGTATTTT. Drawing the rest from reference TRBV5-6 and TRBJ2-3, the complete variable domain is DAGVTQSPTHLIKTRGQQVTLRCSPKSGHDTVSWYQQALGQGPQFIFQYYEEEERQRGNFPDRFSGHQFPNYSSELNVNALLLGDSALYLCASSLDSGRTDTQYFGPGTRLTVL.

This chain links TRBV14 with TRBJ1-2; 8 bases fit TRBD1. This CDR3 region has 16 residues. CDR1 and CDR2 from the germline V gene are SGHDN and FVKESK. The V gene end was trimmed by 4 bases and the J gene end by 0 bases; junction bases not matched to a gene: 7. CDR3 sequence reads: CASSPMRGQANYGYTF. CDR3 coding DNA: TGTGCCAGCAGCCCGATGCGGGGACAGGCTAACTATGGCTACACCTTC.

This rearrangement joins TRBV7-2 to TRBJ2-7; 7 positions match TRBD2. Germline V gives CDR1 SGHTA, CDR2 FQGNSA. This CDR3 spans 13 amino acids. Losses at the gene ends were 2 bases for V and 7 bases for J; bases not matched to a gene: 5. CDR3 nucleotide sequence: TGTGCCAGCAGCTTACTAGACGGGGGGGAGCAGTACTTC. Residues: CASSLLDGGEQYF. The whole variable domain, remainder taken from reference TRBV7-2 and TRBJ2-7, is GAGVSQSPSNKVTEKGKDVELRCDPISGHTALYWYRQSLGQGLEFLIYFQGNSAPDKSGLPSDRFSAERTGGSVSTLTIQRTQQEDSAVYLCASSLLDGGEQYFGPGTRLTVT.

The CDR3 DNA reads TGTGCCAGCAGAGGGGGACAGTCGAGCAATCAGCCCCAGCATTTT. It yields the protein CASRGGQSSNQPQHF. V gene TRBV2 combines with J gene TRBJ1-5; TRBD1 matches at 7 bases. CDR1 and CDR2 from the germline V gene are SNHLY and FYNNEI. Trimming at V came to 6 bases and at J to 1 base, leaving 6 bases not matched to a gene. The CDR3 covers 15 residues.

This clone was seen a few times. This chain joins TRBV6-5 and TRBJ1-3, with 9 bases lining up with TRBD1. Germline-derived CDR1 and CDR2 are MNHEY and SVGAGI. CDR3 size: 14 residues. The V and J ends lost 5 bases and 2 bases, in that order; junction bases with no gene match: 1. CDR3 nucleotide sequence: TGTGCCAGCAGTAGGACAGGGGCTGGAAACACCATATATTTT. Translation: CASSRTGAGNTIYF.

CDR3 sequence reads: CASSLGQDSYEQYF. The CDR3 nucleotides read TGTGCCAGCAGCTTAGGCCAGGACAGCTACGAGCAGTACTTC. The chain couples TRBV13 to TRBJ2-7, with a weak D call TRBD1 (6 bases). CDR1 PRHDT and CDR2 FYEKMQ come from the germline V gene (reference sequence). This CDR3 spans 14 amino acids. Trimming pared 0 bases from V and 3 bases from J, leaving 9 bases between.

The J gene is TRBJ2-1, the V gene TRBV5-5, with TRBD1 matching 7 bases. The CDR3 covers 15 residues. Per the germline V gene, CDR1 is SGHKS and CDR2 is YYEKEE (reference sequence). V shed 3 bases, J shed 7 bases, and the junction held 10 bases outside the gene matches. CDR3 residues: CASSSRRAGGNEQFF. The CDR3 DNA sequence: TGTGCCAGCAGCTCGAGGCGGGCAGGGGGAAATGAGCAGTTCTTC.

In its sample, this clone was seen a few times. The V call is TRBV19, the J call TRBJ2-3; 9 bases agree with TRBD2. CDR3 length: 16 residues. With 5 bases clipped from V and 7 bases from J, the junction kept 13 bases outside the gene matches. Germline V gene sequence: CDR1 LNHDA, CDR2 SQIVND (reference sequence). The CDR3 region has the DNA TGTGCCAGTAGTTTAACCCCGGCGGGAGGGACAAATACGCAGTATTTT. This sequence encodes CASSLTPAGGTNTQYF.

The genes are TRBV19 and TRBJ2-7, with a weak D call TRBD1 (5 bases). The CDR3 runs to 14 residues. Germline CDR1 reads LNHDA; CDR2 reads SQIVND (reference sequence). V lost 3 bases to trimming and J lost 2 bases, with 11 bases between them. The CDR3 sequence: CASSMQGIPYEQYF. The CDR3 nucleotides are TGTGCCAGTAGTATGCAGGGAATCCCCTACGAGCAGTACTTC.

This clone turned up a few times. The CDR3, as DNA: TGTGCCAGCAGTTTGCAGGGCTACGGCTACACCTTC. It translates to CASSLQGYGYTF. This chain connects TRBV28 to TRBJ1-2, with a possible D match to TRBD1 (5 bases). CDR3 length equals 12 residues. Germline CDR1 and CDR2: MDHEN and SYDVKM. V lost 3 bases, J lost 8 bases, and 10 bases lay in between.

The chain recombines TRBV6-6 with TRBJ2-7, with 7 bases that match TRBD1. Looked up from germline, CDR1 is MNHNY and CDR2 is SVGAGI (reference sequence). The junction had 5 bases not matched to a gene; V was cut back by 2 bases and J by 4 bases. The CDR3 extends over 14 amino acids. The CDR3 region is CASSYVRGLYEQYF. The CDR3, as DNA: TGTGCCAGCAGTTACGTAAGGGGGCTTTACGAGCAGTACTTC.

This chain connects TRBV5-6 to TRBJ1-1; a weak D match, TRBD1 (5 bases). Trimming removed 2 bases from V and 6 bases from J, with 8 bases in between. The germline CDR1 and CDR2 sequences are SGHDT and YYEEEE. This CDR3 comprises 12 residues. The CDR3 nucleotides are TGTGCCAGCAGCTTAGGGGAGGCTGAAGCTTTCTTT. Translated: CASSLGEAEAFF. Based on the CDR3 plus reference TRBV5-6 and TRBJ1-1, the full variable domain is DAGVTQSPTHLIKTRGQQVTLRCSPKSGHDTVSWYQQALGQGPQFIFQYYEEEERQRGNFPDRFSGHQFPNYSSELNVNALLLGDSALYLCASSLGEAEAFFGQGTRLTVV.

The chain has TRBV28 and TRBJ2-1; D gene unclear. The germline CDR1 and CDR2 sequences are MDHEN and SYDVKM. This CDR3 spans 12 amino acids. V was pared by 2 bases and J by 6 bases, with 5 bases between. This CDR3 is CASSLEANEQFF. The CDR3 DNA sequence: TGTGCCAGCAGTTTAGAGGCCAATGAGCAGTTCTTC. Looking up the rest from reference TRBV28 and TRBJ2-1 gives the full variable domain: DVKVTQSSRYLVKRTGEKVFLECVQDMDHENMFWYRQDPGLGLRLIYFSYDVKMKEKGDIPEGYSVSREKKERFSLILESASTNQTSMYLCASSLEANEQFFGPGTRLTVL.

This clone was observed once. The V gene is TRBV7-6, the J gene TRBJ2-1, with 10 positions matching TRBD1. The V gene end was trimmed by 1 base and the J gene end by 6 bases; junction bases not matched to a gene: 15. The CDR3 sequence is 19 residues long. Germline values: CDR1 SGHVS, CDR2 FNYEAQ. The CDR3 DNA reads TGTGCCAGCAGCTTAGAAGCTAGGGGGGGACAGGGGATTTTCAATGAGCAGTTCTTC. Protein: CASSLEARGGQGIFNEQFF.

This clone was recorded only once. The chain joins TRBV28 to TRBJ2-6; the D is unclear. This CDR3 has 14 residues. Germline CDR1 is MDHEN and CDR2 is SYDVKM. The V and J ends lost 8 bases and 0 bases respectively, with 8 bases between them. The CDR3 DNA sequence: TGTGCCAGCGGCCCCGCCTCTGGGGCCAACGTCCTGACTTTC. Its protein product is CASGPASGANVLTF.

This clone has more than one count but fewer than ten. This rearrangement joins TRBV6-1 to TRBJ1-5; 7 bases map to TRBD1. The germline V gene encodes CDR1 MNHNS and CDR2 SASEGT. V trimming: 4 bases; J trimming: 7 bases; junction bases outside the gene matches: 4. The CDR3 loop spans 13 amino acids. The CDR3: CASSATGRQPQHF. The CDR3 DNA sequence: TGTGCCAGCAGTGCGACAGGGAGACAGCCCCAGCATTTT.

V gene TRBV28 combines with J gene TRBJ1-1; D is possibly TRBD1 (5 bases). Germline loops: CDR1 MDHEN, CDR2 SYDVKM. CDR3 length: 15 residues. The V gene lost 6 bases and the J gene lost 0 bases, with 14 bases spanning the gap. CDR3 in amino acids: CASSFPEGLNTEAFF. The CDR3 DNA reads TGTGCCAGCAGCTTCCCGGAGGGGCTGAACACTGAAGCTTTCTTT.

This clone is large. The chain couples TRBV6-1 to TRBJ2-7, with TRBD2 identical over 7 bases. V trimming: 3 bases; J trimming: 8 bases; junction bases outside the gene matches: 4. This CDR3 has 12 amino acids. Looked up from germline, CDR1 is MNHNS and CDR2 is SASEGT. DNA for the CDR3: TGTGCCAGCAGTGAGGGAGGGGACCAGCAGTACTTC. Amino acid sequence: CASSEGGDQQYF.